These 12 T cell receptor beta chains were sequenced from one sample in a study of T-cell memory formation after mild COVID-19. TCRdb ran MiXCR on the 5' RACE reads and lists one entry per CDR3 protein. The table shows 470,000 or so distinct CDR3 sequences, with roughly 17% occurring only once. The sequenced sample consisted of PBMCs or a T cell subset sorted from them (not recorded which). These receptor sequences come from a man between 18 and 35 years old who had mild COVID-19 (a few samples of this study predate the infection). Cell type and time point are not known.

With regard to this clonotype: At one end, the junction sequence differs from germline, possibly due to a read error. The gene calls are TRBV4-1 and TRBJ2-7; no clear D. CDR3 size: 12 residues. Germline V gene data show CDR1 as MGHRA and CDR2 as YSYEKL. The CDR3 DNA reads TGCGCCAGCAGTCAAGTTGGCGACGAGCAGTACTTC. This sequence encodes CASSQVGDEQYF.

This clonotype was detected a few times. The chain links TRBV7-2 to TRBJ2-5; 8 bases line up with TRBD2. The trim removed 2 bases at V and 2 bases at J, leaving 10 bases unmatched. Germline V gives CDR1 SGHTA, CDR2 FQGNSA. This CDR3 comprises 17 residues. The CDR3 nucleotides are TGTGCCAGCAGCTTACTAAACGGGGGGGCCAATCAAGAGACCCAGTACTTC. Its translation: CASSLLNGGANQETQYF.

This sequence joins TRBV5-1 and TRBJ2-3; maybe TRBD2 (5 bases). This CDR3 has 16 residues. The V and J ends lost 3 bases and 3 bases respectively, with 17 bases between them. Germline assignment: CDR1 SGHRS and CDR2 YFSETQ. CDR3 amino acids: CASSSSGPRETDTQYF. CDR3 in DNA: TGCGCCAGCAGCTCTTCAGGCCCTAGGGAGACAGATACGCAGTATTTT.

This chain links TRBV20-1 with TRBJ1-4, with D possibly being TRBD1 (5 bases). CDR3 size: 14 residues. V was pared by 3 bases and J by 0 bases, with 8 bases between. Germline-derived CDR1 and CDR2 are DFQATT and SNEGSKA (reference sequence). The CDR3 loop reads CSARLGATNEKLFF. CDR3 DNA sequence: TGCAGTGCTAGGTTGGGGGCAACTAATGAAAAACTGTTTTTT.

This clonotype showed up just a few times. The rearrangement uses TRBV29-1 and TRBJ2-5; TRBD1 agrees at 7 bases. From germline, CDR1 is SQVTM and CDR2 ANQGSEA. This CDR3 region has 15 residues. The junction had 6 bases not matched to a gene; V was cut back by 0 bases and J by 2 bases. DNA for the CDR3: TGCAGCGTTGAAGATCAGGGGGTCTATCAAGAGACCCAGTACTTC. It specifies CSVEDQGVYQETQYF.

Only a few counts were recorded for this clonotype. The chain combines TRBV20-1 with TRBJ1-2, with a possible D match to TRBD1 (5 bases). CDR1 is DFQATT, CDR2 SNEGSKA, per germline (reference sequence). V gave up 5 bases and J gave up 6 bases, with 13 bases separating them. The CDR3 spans 12 residues. For the CDR3, the DNA is TGCAGTGCTGGCGGACATACAAATGGCTACACCTTC. This gives the protein CSAGGHTNGYTF.

V gene TRBV6-2 or TRBV6-3 combines with J gene TRBJ2-5; TRBD2 matches at 7 bases. The V segment lost 6 bases and the J segment 5 bases; nucleotides outside the gene matches: 6. This CDR3 region has 13 residues. The germline V gene has CDR1 MNHEY and CDR2 SVGEGT. CDR3 nucleotides: TGTGCCAGCAGGGGACTACCTGCGGAGACCCAGTACTTC. Protein sequence: CASRGLPAETQYF.

This clonotype occurred a few times. V gene TRBV12-3 or TRBV12-4 combines with J gene TRBJ2-2, with a weak D call TRBD1 (5 bases). The CDR3 covers 13 residues. V shed 5 bases and J shed 7 bases, with 11 bases lying between them. The DNA of the CDR3 is TGTGCCAGCAGTGGGGCCCGACACGGGGAGCTGTTTTTT. It translates to CASSGARHGELFF.

This clonotype was counted between two and nine times. The genes are TRBV11-1 and TRBJ2-1; D possibly uses TRBD1 or TRBD2 (5 bases each). The V gene lost 2 bases and the J gene lost 4 bases, with 9 bases spanning the gap. The CDR3 runs to 14 residues. Germline V gene sequence: CDR1 SGHAT, CDR2 FQDESV (reference sequence). The CDR3 region is CASSLSWGYNEQFF. The CDR3 nucleotides are TGTGCCAGCAGCTTATCATGGGGGTACAATGAGCAGTTCTTC.

This clonotype was seen more than once but under ten times. V is TRBV12-2 and J is TRBJ1-4. TRBV12-2 is an annotated pseudogene. The CDR3 has 15 residues. CDR3 nucleotides: TGTGCAAGTCGCCCGCAGCAGGCAACTAATGAAAAACTGTTTTTT. Its translation is CASRPQQATNEKLFF.

This clonotype has a handful of counts. The rearrangement joins TRBV4-3 to TRBJ2-3, with TRBD2 identical over 10 bases. Trimming at V came to 0 bases and at J to 2 bases, leaving 11 bases not matched to a gene. CDR3 length: 19 residues. Germline CDR1 is LGHNA and CDR2 is YSLEER. CDR3 in amino acids: CASSQDSSGGGYFTDTQYF. Here the CDR3 DNA reads TGCGCCAGCAGCCAAGATTCTAGCGGGGGAGGTTATTTCACAGATACGCAGTATTTT.

This clonotype was observed a few times. The rearrangement joins TRBV6-1 to TRBJ2-7, with TRBD1 identical over 8 bases. Germline values: CDR1 MNHNS, CDR2 SASEGT. V lost 4 bases, J lost 3 bases, and 8 bases stayed unmatched. The CDR3 totals 15 residues. The DNA of the CDR3 is TGTGCCAGCAGTGGTAACAGGGGGACCGTCTACGAGCAGTACTTC. Encoded protein: CASSGNRGTVYEQYF.